These 29 T cell receptor beta chains were all obtained from the same sample, sequenced in a study of blood T cells in healthy people across ages. A sample-barcoded 5' primer and a J-beta primer mix were used in a second PCR of roughly 6 to 11 cycles. TCRdb re-analysed the 5' RACE reads in MiXCR, keeping a single row per CDR3 protein. The data contain about 1.7 million distinct CDR3 sequences, over 25% of them singletons. The sequenced sample consisted of blood. Receptors were obtained from a woman aged 25-40 years in good health.

The V call is TRBV5-5, the J call TRBJ2-5; 12 nucleotides align to TRBD2. With 2 bases clipped from V and 11 bases from J, the junction kept 10 bases outside the gene matches. Germline-derived CDR1 and CDR2 are SGHKS and YYEKEE (reference sequence). CDR3 size: 15 residues. CDR3 protein: CASSLLAGGFNEQYF. CDR3 sequence (DNA): TGTGCCAGCAGCTTACTAGCGGGAGGTTTCAATGAGCAGTACTTC.

There are a few counts of this clonotype. The V call is TRBV10-2, the J call TRBJ2-4; 8 nucleotides line up with TRBD1. The CDR3 length is 14 residues. Germline CDR1 and CDR2: WSHSY and SAAADI. V lost 3 bases and J lost 8; bases outside the gene matches: 6. In nucleotides, the CDR3 is TGCGCCAGCAGTGAAACGGACAGGGTGGACATTCAGTACTTC. Translated, it gives CASSETDRVDIQYF.

In its sample, this clonotype was seen many times. The rearrangement joins TRBV18 to TRBJ1-2, with D unresolved. The V gene lost 4 bases and the J gene lost 8 bases, with 17 bases spanning the gap. CDR3 size: 14 residues. The germline V gene has CDR1 KGHSH and CDR2 LQKENI. The CDR3 coding sequence is TGTGCCAGCTCACTTGGACCCACCGCCCGCGGCTACACCTTC. It codes for CASSLGPTARGYTF. Full variable domain (remainder filled in from reference TRBV18 and TRBJ1-2): NAGVMQNPRHLVRRRGQEARLRCSPMKGHSHVYWYRQLPEEGLKFMVYLQKENIIDESGMPKERFSAEFPKEGPSILRIQQVVRGDSAAYFCASSLGPTARGYTFGSGTRLTVV.

CDR3 sequence reads: CSAREMTGSYEQYF. CDR3 nucleotides: TGCAGTGCTAGAGAAATGACAGGGTCCTACGAGCAGTACTTC. V is TRBV20-1 and J is TRBJ2-7, with 7 positions matching TRBD1. From germline, CDR1 is DFQATT and CDR2 SNEGSKA (reference sequence). The trim removed 0 bases at V and 1 base at J, leaving 3 bases unmatched. The CDR3 contains 14 residues.

In its sample, this clonotype was seen many times. The CDR3 DNA reads as TGCAGCTGGTCCGGGGGACAGGATTCCTACGAGCAGTACTTC. This codes for CSWSGGQDSYEQYF. The V and J genes are TRBV29-1 and TRBJ2-7; TRBD1 matches 8 bases. The CDR3 runs to 14 residues. Looked up from germline, CDR1 is SQVTM and CDR2 is ANQGSEA. V lost 8 bases, J lost 1 base, and 10 bases stayed unmatched.

This clonotype was seen a handful of times. The V gene is TRBV11-2, the J gene TRBJ1-2; tentatively, D is TRBD1 (6 bases). Trimming cost V 5 bases and J 4 bases, with 14 bases left between them. The CDR3 has 14 residues. Germline V gene data show CDR1 as SGHAT and CDR2 as FQNNGV. The CDR3 loop is CASSLIKGGYGYTF. The DNA for the CDR3 is TGTGCCAGCAGCCTCATAAAAGGGGGCTATGGCTACACCTTC.

The chain uses TRBV5-1 and TRBJ2-3; unclear D gene. The CDR3 has 14 residues. Trimming left V 0 bases short and J 4 bases short, with 9 bases between. CDR1 and CDR2 from the germline V gene are SGHRS and YFSETQ. CDR3 coding DNA: TGCGCCAGCAGCTTGGAACACTTCGCAGATACGCAGTATTTT. This gives the protein CASSLEHFADTQYF.

The genes are TRBV6-6 and TRBJ2-3; the D gene is possibly TRBD1 (6 bases). The V gene lost 3 bases and the J gene lost 0 bases, with 10 bases spanning the gap. This CDR3 is 15 amino acids long. Germline CDR1 reads MNHNY; CDR2 reads SVGAGI (reference sequence). The CDR3 sequence: CASSYDRSSTDTQYF. In nucleotides, the CDR3 is TGTGCCAGCAGTTATGACAGGTCGAGCACAGATACGCAGTATTTT.

This sequence joins TRBV5-1 and TRBJ2-5, with 7 positions matching TRBD1. The DNA matches TRBJ2-7 better at its end, which makes the J call doubtful. Germline CDR1 reads SGHRS; CDR2 reads YFSETQ. The CDR3 has 12 amino acids. CDR3 sequence reads: CASSDRKGEQYF. CDR3 coding DNA: TGCGCCAGCTCGGACAGGAAGGGCGAGCAGTACTTC.

In its sample, this clonotype was seen many times. This chain connects TRBV12-3 or TRBV12-4 to TRBJ2-1, with 14 positions matching TRBD2. The CDR3 is 16 amino acids. The V gene end was trimmed by 6 bases and the J gene end by 9 bases; junction bases not matched to a gene: 10. The CDR3 region is CASRSWGTSGRGEQFF. CDR3 DNA sequence: TGTGCCAGCAGATCGTGGGGGACTAGCGGGAGAGGTGAGCAGTTCTTC.

Details on this clonotype: Mismatch with germline at one junction end may stem from a read error. The chain joins TRBV18 to TRBJ1-1; D is perhaps TRBD1 (6 bases). This CDR3 region has 14 residues. Germline-derived CDR1 and CDR2 are KGHSH and LQKENI. CDR3 residues: CASSRQVSNTEAFF. The DNA for the CDR3 is TGTGCCAGCTCACGACAGGTATCGAACACTGAAGCCTTCTTT.

The V and J genes are TRBV5-1 and TRBJ2-5; 9 nucleotides match TRBD2. The CDR3 spans 16 residues. J was trimmed by 3 bases and V by 0 bases; bases with no gene match: 6. The germline V gene has CDR1 SGHRS and CDR2 YFSETQ. CDR3: CASSLGAGTSKETQYF. DNA of the CDR3: TGCGCCAGCAGCTTGGGGGCCGGGACTAGCAAAGAGACCCAGTACTTC.

In its sample, this clonotype was seen many times. The rearrangement links TRBV20-1 to TRBJ1-2; D gene unclear. The germline CDR1 and CDR2 sequences are DFQATT and SNEGSKA (reference sequence). Trimming shortened V by 2 bases and J by 1 base, and 8 bases separated the two germline ends. This CDR3 is built from 13 residues. CDR3 protein: CSARNQINYGYTF. The CDR3, as DNA: TGCAGTGCTAGAAATCAGATTAACTATGGCTACACCTTC.

The chain is built from TRBV9 and TRBJ2-2; D assignment may be TRBD1 or TRBD2 (5 bases each). Trimming took 0 bases from V and 6 from J, leaving 9 bases between them. CDR3 length equals 14 residues. The germline V gene encodes CDR1 SGDLS and CDR2 YYNGEE. The DNA for the CDR3 is TGTGCCAGCAGCGTAGCAACGGGGCCCGGGGAGCTGTTTTTT. It specifies CASSVATGPGELFF.

In this sample, this clonotype turned up many times. The V and J genes are TRBV12-3 or TRBV12-4 and TRBJ2-5, with 10 nucleotides matching TRBD2. CDR3 size: 16 residues. The V gene end was trimmed by 6 bases and the J gene end by 2 bases; junction bases not matched to a gene: 9. CDR3 protein: CASSRGSSGGQETQYF. The CDR3 DNA reads TGTGCCAGCAGCCGTGGTAGTAGCGGGGGGCAAGAGACCCAGTACTTC.

This clonotype was picked up one time. The chain has TRBV5-1 and TRBJ2-1; 9 bases line up with TRBD2. The end of the DNA fits TRBJ2-7 better, so the J call may be wrong. Germline CDR1 is SGHRS and CDR2 is YFSETQ. CDR3 length equals 19 residues. CDR3 region: CASSPSPPSGIYSYNEQYF. The CDR3 DNA reads as TGCGCCAGCAGCCCCAGCCCCCCTAGCGGGATTTACTCCTACAATGAGCAGTACTTC.

V is TRBV7-8 and J is TRBJ1-1; D is possibly TRBD1 (6 bases). From germline, CDR1 is SGHVS and CDR2 FQNEAQ. The CDR3 runs 16 residues. V shed 5 bases and J shed 0 bases, with 16 bases lying between them. The CDR3 DNA reads as TGTGCCAGCAGCAAAACCGGGACACTCATGAACACTGAAGCTTTCTTT. It specifies CASSKTGTLMNTEAFF. The full variable domain, completed using reference TRBV7-8 and TRBJ1-1, is GAGVSQSPRYKVAKRGQDVALRCDPISGHVSLFWYQQALGQGPEFLTYFQNEAQLDKSGLPSDRFFAERPEGSVSTLKIQRTQQEDSAVYLCASSKTGTLMNTEAFFGQGTRLTVV.

Of note for this clonotype: Germline is not matched at one junction end, which may reflect a read error. This sequence joins TRBV20-1 and TRBJ2-3, with TRBD1 as a possible D gene (5 bases). CDR3 length: 13 amino acids. Germline V gene sequence: CDR1 DFQATT, CDR2 SNEGSKA (reference sequence). CDR3 amino acids: CSASGQSTDTRYF. DNA of the CDR3: TGCAGTGCTAGTGGGCAATCGACAGATACGCGGTATTTT.

This clonotype was seen repeatedly, ten times or more. The chain uses TRBV4-2 and TRBJ2-7; maybe TRBD2 (5 bases). Trimming left V 0 bases short and J 2 bases short, with 14 bases between. CDR3 length: 16 amino acids. The germline gives CDR1 LGHNA, CDR2 YNFKEQ. This CDR3 is CASSQDVASETYEQYF. In DNA form, the CDR3 reads TGTGCCAGCAGCCAAGACGTAGCGTCAGAAACCTACGAGCAGTACTTC.

In its sample, this clonotype was seen a few times. The chain is built from TRBV20-1 and TRBJ2-6, with 8 bases aligning to TRBD2. Losses at the gene ends were 1 base for V and 0 bases for J; bases not matched to a gene: 14. Germline V gene sequence: CDR1 DFQATT, CDR2 SNEGSKA (reference sequence). The CDR3 extends over 20 amino acids. The CDR3 region is CSARVQWAGGRNSGANVLTF. CDR3 nucleotide sequence: TGCAGTGCTAGAGTGCAGTGGGCGGGGGGTCGAAACTCTGGGGCCAACGTCCTGACTTTC.

This clonotype was detected only a few times. This rearrangement joins TRBV20-1 to TRBJ2-5; TRBD2 aligns across 8 bases. Losses at the gene ends were 6 bases for V and 4 bases for J; bases not matched to a gene: 10. The CDR3 totals 14 residues. The germline CDR1 and CDR2 sequences are DFQATT and SNEGSKA (reference sequence). CDR3 sequence: CSAPGAGVRETQYF. The CDR3 DNA reads TGCAGTGCCCCAGGAGCGGGGGTACGAGAGACCCAGTACTTC.

This clonotype was detected only a few times. The rearrangement joins TRBV12-3 or TRBV12-4 to TRBJ1-2; D is uncertain. This CDR3 has 13 residues. V dropped 7 bases and J dropped 5 bases, with 14 bases sitting between them. CDR3 amino acids: CASIKSVEYGYTF. The DNA for the CDR3 is TGTGCCAGCATTAAGAGTGTGGAATATGGCTACACCTTC.

This clonotype has at least ten counts. This chain connects TRBV20-1 to TRBJ2-1; D remains ambiguous. The germline V gene encodes CDR1 DFQATT and CDR2 SNEGSKA (reference sequence). The CDR3 length is 14 residues. V was trimmed by 3 bases and J by 4 bases, leaving 13 bases between them. The CDR3 DNA reads TGCAGTGCTAGCCGACTCCGAACTTACAATGAGCAGTTCTTC. It translates to CSASRLRTYNEQFF.

On this clonotype: At one end, the junction sequence differs from germline, possibly due to a read error. The rearrangement uses TRBV25-1 and TRBJ2-6; 7 nucleotides match TRBD2. The CDR3 loop spans 17 amino acids. Germline CDR1 reads MGHDK; CDR2 reads SYGVNS. The CDR3 spells CASSVGSGSSGGNVLTF. The CDR3 region has the DNA TGTGCCAGCAGTGTGGGTAGCGGGTCTTCTGGGGGCAACGTCCTGACTTTC.

For this clonotype: This clone may be a read error of a much larger clone one base away. V gene TRBV10-1 combines with J gene TRBJ2-3; D ambiguous. Germline values: CDR1 WNHNN, CDR2 SYGVQD (reference sequence). V was shortened by 6 bases and J by 6 bases, with 13 bases between the two germline ends. This CDR3 spans 13 amino acids. The CDR3 region is CASRDMSADTQYF. CDR3 coding DNA: TGCGCCAGCAGGGATATGTCGGCGGATACGCAGTATTTT.

The chain combines TRBV7-3 with TRBJ2-7; D is unresolved. This CDR3 has 13 residues. V was cut by 8 bases and J by 0 bases, with 11 bases left in between. Looked up from germline, CDR1 is SGHTA and CDR2 is FQGTGA. The CDR3 loop reads CASPEPYSYEQYF. CDR3 DNA sequence: TGTGCCAGCCCGGAGCCCTACTCCTACGAGCAGTACTTC.

The V call is TRBV6-2 or TRBV6-3, the J call TRBJ1-5; 8 bases match TRBD1. V was clipped by 8 bases and J by 0 bases; unmatched bases: 6. From germline, CDR1 is MNHEY and CDR2 SVGEGT. The CDR3 sequence is 15 residues long. The CDR3 here is CASDRGSYSNQPQHF. The CDR3 bases are TGTGCCAGCGACAGGGGATCCTATAGCAATCAGCCCCAGCATTTT.

The chain uses TRBV24-1 and TRBJ2-3; 9 bases align to TRBD1. The junction had 13 bases not matched to a gene; V was cut back by 6 bases and J by 7 bases. Germline values: CDR1 KGHDR, CDR2 SFDVKD. CDR3 length: 16 residues. In DNA, the CDR3 is TGTGCCACCAGTCCCTCCGGTGGGACAGGGATGCATACGCAGTATTTT. It is translated as CATSPSGGTGMHTQYF.

There are a few counts of this clonotype. The chain employs TRBV18 and TRBJ2-3; D might be TRBD2 (5 bases). The germline gives CDR1 KGHSH, CDR2 LQKENI. V dropped 5 bases and J dropped 4 bases, with 16 bases sitting between them. The CDR3 has 15 residues. The CDR3 protein is CASSSGPISADTQYF. In DNA, the CDR3 is TGTGCCAGCTCATCCGGACCGATTAGCGCAGATACGCAGTATTTT.